This T cell receptor beta chain was observed in a study of blood T cells in healthy people across ages. Study results and limitations: Because donor CMV status was unknown, expanded clonotype changes were possibly confounded.

The CDR3 covers 17 residues. Germline V gene lookup returns CDR1 MNHNS and CDR2 SASEGT. The ends were cut back, 4 bases at V and 1 base at J, with 18 bases in the middle. A word on this clonotype: What it binds is not known.

The authors ran a second PCR of roughly 6 to 11 cycles using a sample-barcoded 5' primer and a J-beta primer mix. MiXCR was run by TCRdb on the 5' RACE reads, yielding one entry per CDR3 protein. This sample has around 1,500,000 distinct CDR3 sequences, with about 40% found just once. Sequenced input: blood. The origin of this receptor is a woman younger than 30 in good health. The chain recombines TRBV6-1 with TRBJ2-3; D is possibly TRBD1 (6 bases). CDR3 nucleotide sequence: TGTGCCAGCAGTGCCCGACAGGCGGGCTGGGGCACAGATACGCAGTATTTT. This sequence encodes CASSARQAGWGTDTQYF.